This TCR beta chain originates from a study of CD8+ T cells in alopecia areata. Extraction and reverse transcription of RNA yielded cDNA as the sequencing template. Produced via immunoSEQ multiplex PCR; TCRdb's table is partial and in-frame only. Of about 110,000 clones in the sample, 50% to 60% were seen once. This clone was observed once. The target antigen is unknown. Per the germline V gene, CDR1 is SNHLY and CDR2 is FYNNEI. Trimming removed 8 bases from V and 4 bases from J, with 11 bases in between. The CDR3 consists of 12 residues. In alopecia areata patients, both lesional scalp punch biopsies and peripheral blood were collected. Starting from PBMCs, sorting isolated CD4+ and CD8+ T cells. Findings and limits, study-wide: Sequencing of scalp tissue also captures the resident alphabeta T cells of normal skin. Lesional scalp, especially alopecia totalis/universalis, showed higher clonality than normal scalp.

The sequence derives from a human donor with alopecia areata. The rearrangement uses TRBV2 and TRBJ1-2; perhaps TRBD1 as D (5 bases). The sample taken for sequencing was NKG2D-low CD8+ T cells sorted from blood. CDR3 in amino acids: CASPLQGYGYTF. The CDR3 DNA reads TGTGCCAGCCCGCTTCAGGGCTATGGCTACACCTTC.